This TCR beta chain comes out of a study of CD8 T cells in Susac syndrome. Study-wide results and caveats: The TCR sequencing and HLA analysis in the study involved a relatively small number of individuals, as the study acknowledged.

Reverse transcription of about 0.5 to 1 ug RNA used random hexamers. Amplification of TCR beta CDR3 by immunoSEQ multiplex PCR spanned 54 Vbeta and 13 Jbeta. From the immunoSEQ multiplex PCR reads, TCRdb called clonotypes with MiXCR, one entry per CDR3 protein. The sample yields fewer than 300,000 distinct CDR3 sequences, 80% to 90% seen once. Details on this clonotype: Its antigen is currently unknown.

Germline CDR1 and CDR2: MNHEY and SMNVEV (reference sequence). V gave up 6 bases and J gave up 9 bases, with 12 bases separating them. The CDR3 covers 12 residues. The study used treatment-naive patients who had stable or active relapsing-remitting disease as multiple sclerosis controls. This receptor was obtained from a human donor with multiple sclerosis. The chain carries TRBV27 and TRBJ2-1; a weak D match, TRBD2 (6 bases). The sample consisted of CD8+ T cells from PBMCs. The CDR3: CASRPGRGEQFF. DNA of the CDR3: TGTGCCAGCAGACCTGGGCGGGGTGAGCAGTTCTTC.